The entry below gives a single TCR beta chain sequence along with its context. This CDR3 is built from 19 residues. Germline values: CDR1 MNHNS, CDR2 SASEGT. J was trimmed by 6 bases and V by 1 base; bases with no gene match: 13. These data originate in a study of blood T cell repertoires in COVID-19. Study details: The study drew acute and convalescent COVID-19 samples from the United States, Italy and Spain. The analysed material was cDNA or gDNA that came from T cells, B-cell-depleted T cells, or PBMCs.

Methods used by the authors: Estimation of nucleated cell counts relied on the amplification of reference gene primers. Profiling relied on immunoSEQ multiplex PCR, and the TCRdb table lists in-frame clones only, not all of them. V, J and clone size derive from that table, while D and trimming were established from the DNA sequence. Among hundreds of thousands of clones, roughly 89% were seen once, and the ten largest hold 0.8% to 0.9%. Seattle-derived patients entered the study during active infection and were followed longitudinally. The sample taken for sequencing was peripheral blood. The chain couples TRBV6-1 to TRBJ2-3; 13 bases line up with TRBD2. This TCR came from a man aged 18-30 years with COVID-19, enrolled during active disease. CDR3 region: CASSEGFWTSGRRGDTQYF. For the CDR3, the DNA is TGTGCCAGCAGTGAAGGGTTCTGGACTAGCGGGAGACGGGGGGATACGCAGTATTTT.